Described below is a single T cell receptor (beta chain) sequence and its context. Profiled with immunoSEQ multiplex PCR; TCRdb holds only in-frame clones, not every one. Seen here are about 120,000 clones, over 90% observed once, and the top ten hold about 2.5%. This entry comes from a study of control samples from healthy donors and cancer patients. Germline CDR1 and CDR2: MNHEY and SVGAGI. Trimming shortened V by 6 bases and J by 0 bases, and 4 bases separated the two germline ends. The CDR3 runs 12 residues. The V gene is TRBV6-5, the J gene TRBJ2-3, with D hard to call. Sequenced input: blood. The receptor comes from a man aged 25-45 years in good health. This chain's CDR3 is CASSFSTDTQYF. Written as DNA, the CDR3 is TGTGCCAGCAGCTTTAGCACAGATACGCAGTATTTT.